This record looks at one T cell receptor beta chain sequence and its context. The source of the sample is a study of cytomegalovirus exposure and HLA in healthy donors. The CDR3 extends over 14 amino acids. CDR1 SGDLS and CDR2 YYNGEE come from the germline V gene. Trimming took 3 bases from V and 5 from J, leaving 14 bases between them. Vbeta (60) and Jbeta (13) primers were used in the PCR. Clones were sequenced by immunoSEQ multiplex PCR, and TCRdb holds only the in-frame ones, with some missing. The repertoire holds about 160,000 clones, with roughly 82% as singletons. The specimen was PBMCs. The chain recombines TRBV9 with TRBJ1-1; maybe TRBD1 (5 bases). The receptor was derived from a girl aged 5 to 17 in good health and CMV-seropositive. In DNA form, the CDR3 reads TGTGCCAGCAGCGCCCGGGGGGGTGGGACTGAAGCTTTCTTT. Translated, it gives CASSARGGGTEAFF.